This TCR beta chain is drawn from a study of tumor and adjacent non-tumor tissue in lung cancer. Study-level background: Patients were aged 31 to 76, 9 to 10 men and about five women, stage I to III.

Three rounds of nested PCR, following a modified ARM-PCR protocol, produced the TCRbeta library. TCRdb re-derived calls from the multiplex PCR reads in MiXCR, one entry per CDR3 protein. The sample lists 60,000 or so distinct CDR3 sequences; about 56% were seen once. CDR1 and CDR2 (germline): DFQATT, SNEGSKA (reference sequence). Trimming cost V 6 bases and J 0 bases, with 15 bases left between them. This CDR3 has 15 amino acids. The template was RNA from unsorted bulk tissue. Distant lung tissue was collected more than 3 cm away from the tumor edge. Material for sequencing was distant non-tumor lung tissue. This rearrangement joins TRBV20-1 to TRBJ2-4, with D uncertain. This sequence originates from a man in his 70s with non-small cell lung cancer. CDR3 protein: CSANSARLAKNIQYF. As DNA, the CDR3 is TGCAGTGCCAATAGTGCCCGACTAGCCAAAAACATTCAGTACTTC.